Presented here are 31 T cell receptor beta chains from one specimen sequenced in a study of beta chain features in type 1 diabetes. The investigators reverse transcribed all of the isolated RNA, so they sequenced expressed TCRB transcripts. Measured with immunoSEQ multiplex PCR; TCRdb has only the in-frame clones, and not every one. The sample lists about half a million clones, 25% to 35% occurring once. The specimen sequenced was naive CD4+ T cells from blood. The source is a man aged 18-30 years in good health.

V and J are TRBV7-3 and TRBJ2-5; D not certain. Germline V gene data show CDR1 as SGHTA and CDR2 as FQGTGA. The CDR3 totals 14 residues. Trimming removed 5 bases from V and 2 bases from J, with 12 bases in between. CDR3 DNA sequence: TGTGCCAGCAGCCCGGACGGCGCACAAGAGACCCAGTACTTC. This translates into CASSPDGAQETQYF.

This clone occurred a few times. The V call is TRBV29-1, the J call TRBJ2-7, with D tentatively TRBD1 (5 bases). This CDR3 contains 15 residues. Germline CDR1 reads SQVTM; CDR2 reads ANQGSEA. As DNA, the CDR3 is TGCCCCCTGGGGCAGGATATCTACAGCTCCTACGAGCAGTACTTC. This encodes CPLGQDIYSSYEQYF.

This clone was seen only a few times. The CDR3 here is CASSWDYSYNEQFF. CDR3 coding DNA: TGTGCCAGCTCGTGGGACTATTCCTACAATGAGCAGTTCTTC. This chain links TRBV2 with TRBJ2-1, with TRBD2 matching over 7 bases. From germline, CDR1 is SNHLY and CDR2 FYNNEI. J gave up 1 base and V 8 bases, and 5 bases lay outside the gene matches. The CDR3 sequence is 14 residues long.

This clone was counted only a few times. The same CDR3 arises from other DNA sequences in this sample as well. The genes are TRBV7-2 and TRBJ2-1; D ambiguous. The V end was cut by 1 base, the J end by 10 bases, with 8 bases between. The CDR3 spans 12 residues. Germline assignment: CDR1 SGHTA and CDR2 FQGNSA. The CDR3 sequence is CASSLVGREQFF. The CDR3 DNA sequence: TGTGCCAGCAGCTTAGTAGGCCGGGAGCAGTTCTTC.

The CDR3 here is CSVEVRGTGKLFF. Written as DNA, the CDR3 is TGCAGCGTTGAAGTTCGGGGGACGGGAAAACTGTTTTTT. The chain links TRBV29-1 to TRBJ1-4; TRBD1 is a possible D gene (5 bases). V shed 1 base and J shed 10 bases, with 13 bases lying between them. The CDR3 loop spans 13 amino acids. The germline gives CDR1 SQVTM, CDR2 ANQGSEA.

The gene calls are TRBV7-2 and TRBJ2-5; TRBD2 is a possible D gene (5 bases). The germline CDR1 and CDR2 sequences are SGHTA and FQGNSA. V lost 0 bases and J lost 7, with 15 bases in between. The CDR3 length is 15 residues. For the CDR3, the DNA is TGTGCCAGCAGCTTAGCCCTAGCCGCCCCCAGGACCCAGTACTTC. Translating gives CASSLALAAPRTQYF.

This rearrangement joins TRBV15 to TRBJ2-2, with D unresolved. V lost 1 base and J lost 0, with 6 bases in between. The CDR3 sequence is 15 residues long. CDR1 LNHNV and CDR2 YYDKDF come from the germline V gene (reference sequence). Here the CDR3 reads CATSRAISNTGELFF. The CDR3 DNA is TGTGCCACCAGCAGAGCGATTTCGAACACCGGGGAGCTGTTTTTT.

The genes are TRBV5-1 and TRBJ2-1; 12 nucleotides match TRBD2. The germline V gene has CDR1 SGHRS and CDR2 YFSETQ. Germline trimming cut 4 bases from V and 6 bases from J; bases unmatched to any gene: 8. The CDR3 is 16 residues long. CDR3 nucleotides: TGCGCCAGCAGCCTGATGACTAGCGGGAGCCCCAATGAGCAGTTCTTC. It translates to CASSLMTSGSPNEQFF. The variable domain in full, completed from reference TRBV5-1 and TRBJ2-1, reads KAGVTQTPRYLIKTRGQQVTLSCSPISGHRSVSWYQQTPGQGLQFLFEYFSETQRNKGNFPGRFSGRQFSNSRSEMNVSTLELGDSALYLCASSLMTSGSPNEQFFGPGTRLTVL.

The V and J genes are TRBV9 and TRBJ2-7, with 9 bases identical to TRBD2. V lost 4 bases to trimming and J lost 2 bases; unmatched junction nucleotides: 10. The V gene's germline CDR1 is SGDLS and CDR2 YYNGEE. The CDR3 is made up of 16 amino acids. CDR3 DNA sequence: TGTGCCAGCAGCCCCGGAAGCGGGAGGACTACCTACGAGCAGTACTTC. Translation: CASSPGSGRTTYEQYF.

This clone was found a few times. The rearrangement joins TRBV30 to TRBJ1-1; D possibly corresponds to TRBD1 (5 bases). The CDR3 contains 13 residues. V was pared by 8 bases and J by 1 base, with 14 bases between. Per the germline V gene, CDR1 is GTSNPN and CDR2 is SVGIG (reference sequence). The CDR3 loop is CAGAGAENTEAFF. The DNA of the CDR3 is TGTGCCGGGGCAGGCGCGGAGAACACTGAAGCTTTCTTT.

This clone has more than one count but fewer than ten. This rearrangement joins TRBV19 to TRBJ2-1; D possibly matches TRBD1 or TRBD2 (5 bases each). V was pared by 3 bases and J by 7 bases, with 10 bases between. The CDR3 is 13 amino acids. Germline-derived CDR1 and CDR2 are LNHDA and SQIVND (reference sequence). CDR3 amino acids: CASSMGTVNEQFF. As DNA, the CDR3 is TGTGCCAGTAGTATGGGGACGGTTAATGAGCAGTTCTTC.

Comments on this clone: The sample holds other DNA sequences that translate to the same CDR3. This chain connects TRBV30 to TRBJ1-1, with D maybe TRBD1 (6 bases). Trimming stripped 3 bases from V and 5 bases from J, with 13 bases between. The germline V gene encodes CDR1 GTSNPN and CDR2 SVGIG (reference sequence). There are 13 residues in the CDR3. The CDR3 is CAWSRGGGTEAFF. As DNA, the CDR3 is TGTGCCTGGAGCAGGGGAGGGGGAACTGAAGCTTTCTTT.

This chain uses TRBV6-6 with TRBJ1-1; 8 bases are shared with TRBD1. J gave up 5 bases and V 5 bases, and 4 bases lay outside the gene matches. CDR3 size: 13 residues. Germline CDR1 MNHNY, CDR2 SVGAGI (reference sequence). CDR3 in amino acids: CASSAYRGTEAFF. CDR3 DNA: TGTGCCAGCAGTGCTTACAGGGGGACTGAAGCTTTCTTT.

This chain uses TRBV2 with TRBJ2-4; 7 nucleotides align to TRBD2. The CDR3 length is 14 residues. Germline CDR1 reads SNHLY; CDR2 reads FYNNEI. V shed 4 bases and J 8 bases; nucleotides not matched to a gene: 8. CDR3 region: CASSALAGEDIQYF. The CDR3 DNA sequence: TGTGCCAGCAGTGCTTTGGCGGGAGAGGACATTCAGTACTTC. Full variable domain (rest looked up from reference TRBV2 and TRBJ2-4): EPEVTQTPSHQVTQMGQEVILRCVPISNHLYFYWYRQILGQKVEFLVSFYNNEISEKSEIFDDQFSVERPDGSNFTLKIRSTKLEDSAMYFCASSALAGEDIQYFGAGTRLSVL.

The chain links TRBV13 to TRBJ2-4; D gene uncertain. CDR1 is PRHDT, CDR2 FYEKMQ, per germline (reference sequence). This CDR3 spans 17 amino acids. Deletions cut 0 bases from V and 1 base from J, with 13 bases between. The CDR3 DNA reads as TGTGCCAGCAGCTTAGGCGTGAGCCCCTCGGCCAAAAACATTCAGTACTTC. Translating gives CASSLGVSPSAKNIQYF.

Comment on this clone: The same CDR3 arises from other DNA sequences in this sample as well. J is TRBJ2-5 and V is TRBV30; no firm D call. Trimming took off 1 base at V and 4 bases at J, with 10 bases between the two ends. The length of the CDR3 is 13 residues. CDR1 GTSNPN and CDR2 SVGIG come from the germline V gene (reference sequence). CDR3 loop: CAWSAGPPETQYF. Here the CDR3 DNA reads TGTGCCTGGAGTGCCGGACCCCCAGAGACCCAGTACTTC. Based on the CDR3 plus reference TRBV30 and TRBJ2-5, the full variable domain is SQTIHQWPATLVQPVGSPLSLECTVEGTSNPNLYWYRQAAGRGLQLLFYSVGIGQISSEVPQNLSASRPQDRQFILSSKKLLLSDSGFYLCAWSAGPPETQYFGPGTRLLVL.

The chain combines TRBV30 with TRBJ1-2, with TRBD1 matching over 7 bases. CDR1 and CDR2 (germline): GTSNPN, SVGIG (reference sequence). V lost 2 bases and J lost 3; bases outside the gene matches: 9. This CDR3 region has 15 residues. This CDR3 is CAWSNVQGDYYGYTF. CDR3 coding DNA: TGTGCCTGGAGTAACGTTCAGGGGGATTACTATGGCTACACCTTC.

The chain is built from TRBV20-1 and TRBJ2-1, with a tentative D call TRBD1 (5 bases). The CDR3 loop spans 11 amino acids. CDR1 is DFQATT, CDR2 SNEGSKA, per germline (reference sequence). Trimming stripped 4 bases from V and 8 bases from J, with 9 bases between. In DNA form, the CDR3 reads TGCAGTGCTACCTTCAGGGATGAGCAGTTCTTC. This translates into CSATFRDEQFF.

The table lists this clone with a few counts. This chain links TRBV27 with TRBJ2-2; D may correspond to TRBD1 or TRBD2 (7 bases each). The V gene's germline CDR1 is MNHEY and CDR2 SMNVEV (reference sequence). The CDR3 is made up of 15 amino acids. Between the trimmed V and J ends, which lost 6 bases and 7 bases, there was a span of 18 bases. This chain's CDR3 is CASRILTGRVGELFF. The CDR3 nucleotides read TGTGCCAGCAGAATCCTGACAGGGAGGGTCGGGGAGCTGTTTTTT.

Of note for this clone: Other DNA sequences in this sample translate to the same CDR3. The chain carries TRBV9 and TRBJ2-2; D unclear. The CDR3 runs to 14 residues. Between the trimmed V and J ends, which lost 0 bases and 4 bases, there was a span of 7 bases. Germline-derived CDR1 and CDR2 are SGDLS and YYNGEE. CDR3 coding DNA: TGTGCCAGCAGCGTAGAGGGTGCCACCGGGGAGCTGTTTTTT. It is translated as CASSVEGATGELFF.

This sequence joins TRBV9 and TRBJ1-2; 7 bases are a match to TRBD1. V gave up 4 bases and J gave up 5 bases; unmatched junction bases: 2. The CDR3 contains 12 residues. Germline V gives CDR1 SGDLS, CDR2 YYNGEE. The CDR3 DNA sequence: TGTGCCAGCAGCATACAGGGGTATGGCTACACCTTC. It specifies CASSIQGYGYTF.

This rearrangement joins TRBV6-5 to TRBJ2-2, with TRBD1 matching over 9 bases. The germline gives CDR1 MNHEY, CDR2 SVGAGI. The CDR3 runs to 15 residues. With V trimmed by 7 bases and J by 3 bases, 6 bases remained unmatched. The CDR3 bases are TGTGCCAGCACCCCTGACAGGGGGGACACCGGGGAGCTGTTTTTT. It specifies CASTPDRGDTGELFF.

The chain uses TRBV15 and TRBJ2-7; maybe TRBD1 (6 bases). The V end was cut by 4 bases, the J end by 2 bases, with 12 bases between. In germline, CDR1 is LNHNV, CDR2 YYDKDF (reference sequence). This CDR3 is built from 14 residues. The CDR3, as DNA: TGTGCCACCAGCACAAGGCAGGGGCCCTACGAGCAGTACTTC. Residues: CATSTRQGPYEQYF.

The gene calls are TRBV30 and TRBJ2-1; TRBD2 matches 9 bases. Germline-derived CDR1 and CDR2 are GTSNPN and SVGIG (reference sequence). The CDR3 length is 11 residues. Trimming cost V 7 bases and J 10 bases; bases outside gene matches: 5. The CDR3 here is CALTSGGEQFF. CDR3 nucleotides: TGTGCCTTGACTAGCGGAGGGGAGCAGTTCTTC.

The chain combines TRBV9 with TRBJ2-3, with D possibly being TRBD2 (5 bases). Germline V gene lookup returns CDR1 SGDLS and CDR2 YYNGEE. V lost 0 bases and J 1 base, leaving 9 bases between the germline ends. There are 15 residues in the CDR3. The CDR3 region has the DNA TGTGCCAGCAGCGTAGTCGGCGGGCGCACAGATACGCAGTATTTT. It specifies CASSVVGGRTDTQYF. Full variable domain (remainder filled in from reference TRBV9 and TRBJ2-3): DSGVTQTPKHLITATGQRVTLRCSPRSGDLSVYWYQQSLDQGLQFLIQYYNGEERAKGNILERFSAQQFPDLHSELNLSSLELGDSALYFCASSVVGGRTDTQYFGPGTRLTVL.

Only a few counts were recorded for this clone. This chain links TRBV6-5 with TRBJ1-5, with D uncertain. Trimming took off 6 bases at V and 5 bases at J, with 17 bases between the two ends. The germline gives CDR1 MNHEY, CDR2 SVGAGI. The CDR3 extends over 15 amino acids. This CDR3 reads CASRRLSGSYQPQHF. The CDR3 region has the DNA TGTGCCAGCAGACGCCTTTCCGGGTCTTATCAGCCCCAGCATTTT.

The chain has TRBV15 and TRBJ2-3; D gene uncertain. The CDR3 consists of 16 residues. V gave up 7 bases and J gave up 6 bases, with 23 bases separating them. Germline V gives CDR1 LNHNV, CDR2 YYDKDF (reference sequence). This CDR3 is CATKSSAIGKIDTQYF. DNA of the CDR3: TGTGCCACCAAATCATCGGCAATTGGGAAAATTGATACGCAGTATTTT.

CDR3 coding DNA: TGCGCCAGCAGCCAAGGGACAGGGATAAGCGAGCAGTACTTC. Its protein is CASSQGTGISEQYF. The J gene is TRBJ2-7, the V gene TRBV4-1; TRBD1 matches 8 bases. The CDR3 covers 14 residues. Germline V gene lookup returns CDR1 MGHRA and CDR2 YSYEKL. V shed 1 base and J 6 bases; nucleotides not matched to a gene: 5.

The chain uses TRBV30 and TRBJ1-2; the D gene is possibly TRBD1 (5 bases). Trimming cost V 2 bases and J 6 bases, with 16 bases left between them. The CDR3 sequence is 14 residues long. Germline V gene sequence: CDR1 GTSNPN, CDR2 SVGIG (reference sequence). CDR3 coding DNA: TGTGCCTGGAGTTCCCCTGGGGCAGTCGATGGCTACACCTTC. This translates into CAWSSPGAVDGYTF.

This clone was found a few times. V gene TRBV30 combines with J gene TRBJ1-4; 7 nucleotides match TRBD1. V was pared by 1 base and J by 7 bases, with 9 bases of the junction left unmatched. Germline CDR1 is GTSNPN and CDR2 is SVGIG (reference sequence). This CDR3 comprises 15 residues. Here the CDR3 reads CAWSAWTGGGEKLFF. CDR3 in DNA: TGTGCCTGGAGTGCCTGGACAGGAGGGGGTGAAAAACTGTTTTTT.

This clone was picked up a small number of times. The rearrangement uses TRBV9 and TRBJ2-5; 11 nucleotides agree with TRBD2. V gave up 3 bases and J gave up 5 bases; unmatched junction bases: 12. This CDR3 is 17 amino acids long. From germline, CDR1 is SGDLS and CDR2 YYNGEE. The CDR3 is CASSAGIAGGPQETQYF. The CDR3 DNA sequence: TGTGCCAGCAGCGCAGGGATAGCGGGAGGGCCTCAGGAGACCCAGTACTTC. Full variable domain (remainder filled in from reference TRBV9 and TRBJ2-5): DSGVTQTPKHLITATGQRVTLRCSPRSGDLSVYWYQQSLDQGLQFLIQYYNGEERAKGNILERFSAQQFPDLHSELNLSSLELGDSALYFCASSAGIAGGPQETQYFGPGTRLLVL.